Following are 27 T cell receptor beta chains from one sample sequenced in a study of shared T cell receptors in the human thymus. Generated by immunoSEQ multiplex PCR, the TCRdb table keeps only in-frame clones and is missing some. The sample contains 500,000 to 850,000 clones, 70% to 90% of which appear only once. Separately, the same data were catalogued under a study of human thymus T cells.

The sequencing input was thymocytes. The receptors were sampled from a boy younger than two with a congenital heart defect.

The genes are TRBV28 and TRBJ1-5; D not resolved. The CDR3 is 13 residues long. Trimming stripped 0 bases from V and 3 bases from J, with 3 bases between. Germline V gene data show CDR1 as MDHEN and CDR2 as SYDVKM. CDR3 region: CASSLWANQPQHF. The DNA for the CDR3 is TGTGCCAGCAGTTTATGGGCCAATCAGCCCCAGCATTTT.

This chain uses TRBV15 with TRBJ2-5; 9 bases match TRBD2. Matching the DNA end better, TRBJ2-7 makes the J call doubtful. Germline V gene lookup returns CDR1 LNHNV and CDR2 YYDKDF (reference sequence). The CDR3 contains 16 residues. This CDR3 is CATSRLRTSASYEQYF. CDR3 DNA: TGTGCCACCAGCAGATTACGGACTAGCGCTTCCTACGAGCAGTACTTC.

The genes are TRBV10-1 and TRBJ2-7; 10 bases are shared with TRBD1. CDR3 size: 18 residues. V was pared by 3 bases and J by 2 bases, with 13 bases of the junction left unmatched. Germline CDR1 is WNHNN and CDR2 is SYGVQD (reference sequence). The DNA of the CDR3 is TGCGCCAGCAGTGATGGGACAGGGGTTGAAGGAGGAACCTACGAGCAGTACTTC. Amino acid sequence: CASSDGTGVEGGTYEQYF.

This chain uses TRBV10-1 with TRBJ2-5, with D possibly matching TRBD1 (6 bases). The CDR3 runs 14 residues. V was clipped by 0 bases and J by 5 bases, with 10 bases between them. Germline lookup yields CDR1 WNHNN and CDR2 SYGVQD (reference sequence). The CDR3 DNA sequence: TGCGCCAGCAGTGAGTCTGGGGGCTGGGAGACCCAGTACTTC. Its translation: CASSESGGWETQYF.

The chain couples TRBV27 to TRBJ2-5; D remains ambiguous. The germline V gene has CDR1 MNHEY and CDR2 SMNVEV (reference sequence). The CDR3 sequence is 13 residues long. Trimming pared 4 bases from V and 8 bases from J, leaving 14 bases between. CDR3 sequence (DNA): TGTGCCAGCAGTTCCGAAATAAAGAGTACCCAGTACTTC. Encoded protein: CASSSEIKSTQYF.

The V gene is TRBV5-6, the J gene TRBJ2-5, with 8 bases aligning to TRBD1. The trim removed 2 bases at V and 5 bases at J, leaving 8 bases unmatched. Germline CDR1 is SGHDT and CDR2 is YYEEEE. The CDR3 is 15 amino acids. CDR3 in DNA: TGTGCCAGCAGCTTCAAGCAGGGGGCGCGGGAGACCCAGTACTTC. The encoded protein is CASSFKQGARETQYF.

The V gene is TRBV27, the J gene TRBJ1-6; 7 bases fit TRBD1. CDR1 and CDR2 (germline): MNHEY, SMNVEV (reference sequence). Losses at the gene ends were 5 bases for V and 4 bases for J; bases not matched to a gene: 8. This CDR3 is 16 amino acids long. CDR3 sequence (DNA): TGTGCCAGCAGTCCAGCCCCGGGACAGTATAATTCACCCCTCCACTTT. This translates into CASSPAPGQYNSPLHF.

The chain has TRBV10-3 and TRBJ1-1, with D possibly TRBD1 on 5 matching bases. CDR1 and CDR2 from the germline V gene are ENHRY and SYGVKD. CDR3 length: 15 amino acids. Trimming removed 2 bases from V and 5 bases from J, with 15 bases in between. This CDR3 is CAISEGEQAWTEAFF. DNA of the CDR3: TGTGCCATCAGTGAGGGGGAACAGGCGTGGACTGAAGCTTTCTTT.

This CDR3 reads CASTQDRGQSGYTF. The CDR3, as DNA: TGTGCCAGCACACAGGACAGGGGGCAGTCGGGCTACACCTTC. The chain links TRBV9 to TRBJ1-2; 11 positions match TRBD1. The CDR3 is made up of 14 amino acids. V lost 6 bases to trimming and J lost 8 bases; unmatched junction nucleotides: 9. Germline CDR1 reads SGDLS; CDR2 reads YYNGEE.

This chain joins TRBV10-3 and TRBJ1-5, with no clear D. The ends were cut back, 2 bases at V and 9 bases at J, with 17 bases in the middle. Germline V lookup: CDR1 ENHRY, CDR2 SYGVKD. The CDR3 is 15 amino acids. The CDR3, as DNA: TGTGCCATCAGTGAGGCCACGCACCCGGGTTCGCCCCAGCATTTT. The encoded protein is CAISEATHPGSPQHF.

The chain has TRBV6-5 and TRBJ2-5; 10 nucleotides line up with TRBD1. Germline lookup yields CDR1 MNHEY and CDR2 SVGAGI. Trimming took 4 bases from V and 2 from J; bases not matched to a gene: 4. There are 15 residues in the CDR3. CDR3 sequence: CASSFGTGDQETQYF. CDR3 coding DNA: TGTGCCAGCAGTTTCGGGACAGGGGATCAAGAGACCCAGTACTTC.

V is TRBV9 and J is TRBJ2-3; TRBD2 matches 12 bases. From germline, CDR1 is SGDLS and CDR2 YYNGEE. The CDR3 contains 17 residues. The junction had 7 bases not matched to a gene; V was cut back by 3 bases and J by 2 bases. Here the CDR3 DNA reads TGTGCCAGCAGCGGTCACCTAGCGGGAGGGACCACAGATACGCAGTATTTT. It translates to CASSGHLAGGTTDTQYF.

This clone has only one observation. The chain has TRBV20-1 and TRBJ2-1; perhaps TRBD2 as D (6 bases). From germline, CDR1 is DFQATT and CDR2 SNEGSKA (reference sequence). This CDR3 comprises 11 residues. V lost 6 bases and J 5 bases, leaving 8 bases between the germline ends. DNA of the CDR3: TGCAGTGCGGGAGGCCACAATGAGCAGTTCTTC. Encoded protein: CSAGGHNEQFF.

The chain combines TRBV18 with TRBJ1-2, with D tentatively TRBD1 (6 bases). Per the germline V gene, CDR1 is KGHSH and CDR2 is LQKENI. The CDR3 sequence is 13 residues long. Trimming cost V 3 bases and J 4 bases, with 9 bases left between them. The CDR3 coding sequence is TGTGCCAGCTCACCCGAAGGGGGCTATGGCTACACCTTC. Translation: CASSPEGGYGYTF. Full variable domain (rest looked up from reference TRBV18 and TRBJ1-2): NAGVMQNPRHLVRRRGQEARLRCSPMKGHSHVYWYRQLPEEGLKFMVYLQKENIIDESGMPKERFSAEFPKEGPSILRIQQVVRGDSAAYFCASSPEGGYGYTFGSGTRLTVV.

This clone was counted once. V is TRBV30 and J is TRBJ2-7; D might be TRBD1 (6 bases). This CDR3 contains 18 residues. Germline V gene lookup returns CDR1 GTSNPN and CDR2 SVGIG (reference sequence). Trimming stripped 2 bases from V and 0 bases from J, with 23 bases between. In DNA form, the CDR3 reads TGTGCCTGGAGTCCCATTTCTCGCGGACAGCTAAGCTCCTACGAGCAGTACTTC. Translated: CAWSPISRGQLSSYEQYF. Using reference TRBV30 and TRBJ2-7 for the parts outside the CDR3, the full variable domain is SQTIHQWPATLVQPVGSPLSLECTVEGTSNPNLYWYRQAAGRGLQLLFYSVGIGQISSEVPQNLSASRPQDRQFILSSKKLLLSDSGFYLCAWSPISRGQLSSYEQYFGPGTRLTVT.

This chain uses TRBV5-4 with TRBJ2-7; TRBD1 is a possible D gene (5 bases). V dropped 1 base and J dropped 0 bases, with 14 bases sitting between them. Per germline, CDR1 SGHNT and CDR2 YYREEE (reference sequence). The CDR3 runs 16 residues. CDR3 sequence: CASSLRATDNSYEQYF. CDR3 nucleotides: TGTGCCAGCAGCTTGAGGGCCACGGACAACTCCTACGAGCAGTACTTC.

This clone was counted a single time. V and J are TRBV14 and TRBJ1-1, with D unclear. The CDR3 loop spans 15 amino acids. The germline CDR1 and CDR2 sequences are SGHDN and FVKESK. Trimming shortened V by 0 bases and J by 4 bases, and 12 bases separated the two germline ends. The CDR3 spells CASSQDFGSVTEAFF. DNA for the CDR3: TGTGCCAGCAGCCAAGATTTCGGGTCGGTCACTGAAGCTTTCTTT.

The chain carries TRBV6-4 and TRBJ2-3, with D possibly being TRBD2 (6 bases). The germline V gene encodes CDR1 MRHNA and CDR2 SNTAGT. The length of the CDR3 is 19 residues. Trimming left V 0 bases short and J 6 bases short, with 25 bases between. The chain's CDR3 is CASSDSIRCRSNLADTQYF. Written as DNA, the CDR3 is TGTGCCAGCAGTGACTCGATTCGGTGTAGATCTAACCTAGCGGATACGCAGTATTTT.

The V and J genes are TRBV28 and TRBJ2-1; TRBD2 matches at 11 bases. After removal of 2 bases from V and 0 bases from J, the junction contained 12 bases not matched to a gene. Germline V gene data show CDR1 as MDHEN and CDR2 as SYDVKM. The CDR3 loop spans 20 amino acids. The CDR3 loop is CASSLILAGGPTGSYNEQFF. The CDR3 coding sequence is TGTGCCAGCAGTTTAATTCTAGCGGGAGGTCCCACCGGCTCCTACAATGAGCAGTTCTTC.

The J gene is TRBJ1-1, the V gene TRBV13; 12 nucleotides align to TRBD1. Per germline, CDR1 PRHDT and CDR2 FYEKMQ (reference sequence). With 0 bases clipped from V and 5 bases from J, the junction kept 10 bases outside the gene matches. The CDR3 loop spans 18 amino acids. CDR3 bases: TGTGCCAGCAGCTTAGGCCTCGGGACAGGGGGCAAGAGGACTGAAGCTTTCTTT. Its protein product is CASSLGLGTGGKRTEAFF.

CDR3 bases: TGTGCCAGCAGCTTGGGAGGACTAGCGGGATGGAGTACCGGGGAGCTGTTTTTT. This translates into CASSLGGLAGWSTGELFF. The chain uses TRBV5-6 and TRBJ2-2; 12 positions agree with TRBD2. This CDR3 is 18 amino acids long. V dropped 0 bases and J dropped 5; count of bases not matched to a gene: 8. Germline V gene data show CDR1 as SGHDT and CDR2 as YYEEEE.

This chain connects TRBV5-5 to TRBJ2-5; 11 nucleotides line up with TRBD2. Looked up from germline, CDR1 is SGHKS and CDR2 is YYEKEE (reference sequence). The V and J ends lost 0 bases and 5 bases, in that order; junction bases with no gene match: 9. CDR3 size: 17 residues. For the CDR3, the DNA is TGTGCCAGCAGCTTGGAGTTAGCGGGAGGGCCGGGGGAGACCCAGTACTTC. Translation gives CASSLELAGGPGETQYF.

The chain links TRBV4-1 to TRBJ1-2; possibly TRBD1 for D (5 bases). The V and J ends lost 2 bases and 1 base respectively, with 11 bases between them. Germline V gene data show CDR1 as MGHRA and CDR2 as YSYEKL. The CDR3 covers 15 residues. Here the CDR3 reads CASSQTPGINYGYTF. The DNA for the CDR3 is TGCGCCAGCAGCCAAACTCCAGGGATTAACTATGGCTACACCTTC.

Of note for this clone: Distinct nucleotide sequences in the sample also encode this CDR3. The CDR3 sequence: CASSLGLAGGTDTQYF. The CDR3 DNA reads as TGCGCCAGCAGCCTGGGACTAGCGGGGGGGACAGATACGCAGTATTTT. This chain connects TRBV5-1 to TRBJ2-3; the match to TRBD2 covers 16 bases. Germline V gene lookup returns CDR1 SGHRS and CDR2 YFSETQ. The junction had 2 bases not matched to a gene; V was cut back by 4 bases and J by 3 bases. There are 16 residues in the CDR3.

The chain couples TRBV4-3 to TRBJ2-3, with D maybe TRBD1 (6 bases). Trimming stripped 0 bases from V and 2 bases from J, with 24 bases between. From germline, CDR1 is LGHNA and CDR2 YSLEER. The CDR3 length is 20 residues. CDR3 nucleotides: TGCGCCAGCAGCCAAGATATTTTCCCTCTAGCCAGGGGACACACAGATACGCAGTATTTT. Its protein is CASSQDIFPLARGHTDTQYF.

The chain recombines TRBV10-3 with TRBJ2-1; 10 bases are shared with TRBD2. The CDR3 loop spans 14 amino acids. Germline assignment: CDR1 ENHRY and CDR2 SYGVKD. The J segment lost 5 bases and the V segment lost 6 bases, leaving 4 bases of the junction unmatched. The CDR3 protein is CAIRGTSDNNEQFF. CDR3 nucleotide sequence: TGTGCCATCAGAGGGACTAGCGACAACAATGAGCAGTTCTTC.

The CDR3 nucleotides are TGTGCCAGCAGCGTAGATCGTCAGGTCAGGTTAGATACGCAGTATTTT. Protein: CASSVDRQVRLDTQYF. The V gene is TRBV9, the J gene TRBJ2-3; D ambiguous. Between the trimmed V and J ends, which lost 0 bases and 5 bases, there was a span of 16 bases. The CDR3 is 16 residues long. Germline-derived CDR1 and CDR2 are SGDLS and YYNGEE.